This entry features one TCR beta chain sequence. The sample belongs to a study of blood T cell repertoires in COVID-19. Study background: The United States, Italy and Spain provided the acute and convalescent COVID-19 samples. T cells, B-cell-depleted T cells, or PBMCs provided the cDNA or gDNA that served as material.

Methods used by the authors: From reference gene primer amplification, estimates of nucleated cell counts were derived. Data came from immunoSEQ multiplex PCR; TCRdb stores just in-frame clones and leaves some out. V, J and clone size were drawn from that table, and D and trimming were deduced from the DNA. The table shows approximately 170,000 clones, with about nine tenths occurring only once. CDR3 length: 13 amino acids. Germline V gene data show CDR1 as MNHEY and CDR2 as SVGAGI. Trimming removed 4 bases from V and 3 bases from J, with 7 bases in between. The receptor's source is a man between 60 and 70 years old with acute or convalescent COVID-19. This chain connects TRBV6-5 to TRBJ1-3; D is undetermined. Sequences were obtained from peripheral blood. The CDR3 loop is CASSWTNGNTIYF. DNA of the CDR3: TGTGCCAGCAGTTGGACTAATGGAAACACCATATATTTT.